The 14 T cell receptor beta chains given below trace back to one sample, sequenced in a study of control samples from healthy donors and cancer patients. Profiling relied on immunoSEQ multiplex PCR, and the TCRdb table lists in-frame clones only, not all of them. The sample has 150,000 to 200,000 clones, 90% to 95% seen once. Sequencing was carried out using blood. The receptors here all came from a young man in good health.

The chain carries TRBV18 and TRBJ1-2, with TRBD1 matching 7 bases. This CDR3 is built from 14 residues. Germline trimming cut 2 bases from V and 5 bases from J; bases unmatched to any gene: 5. Germline-derived CDR1 and CDR2 are KGHSH and LQKENI. The CDR3 DNA is TGTGCCAGCTCACCAACAGGGGACCCATATGGCTACACCTTC. As protein: CASSPTGDPYGYTF.

The rearrangement links TRBV3-1 (or the pseudogene TRBV3-2) to TRBJ2-1; 7 nucleotides align to TRBD2. The junction had 6 bases not matched to a gene; V was cut back by 4 bases and J by 0 bases. This CDR3 contains 16 residues. Germline V CDR1 and CDR2: LGHDT, YNNKEL (reference sequence). The CDR3: CASSLMGGSSYNEQFF. The DNA of the CDR3 is TGTGCCAGCAGCCTAATGGGGGGGAGCTCCTACAATGAGCAGTTCTTC.

This clone was picked up one time. This chain links TRBV29-1 with TRBJ2-7, with 12 bases that match TRBD2. With V trimmed by 1 base and J by 9 bases, 1 base remained unmatched. Per germline, CDR1 SQVTM and CDR2 ANQGSEA. The CDR3 totals 12 residues. This CDR3 reads CSVEASGRVQYF. In DNA, the CDR3 is TGCAGCGTTGAAGCTAGCGGGAGGGTGCAGTACTTC.

The J gene is TRBJ2-3, the V gene TRBV21-1; the table's D call, TRBD1, has no DNA check behind it. TRBV21-1 is described as a pseudogene. This CDR3 has 19 residues. The CDR3 is CASSKFPKQPGQGADTQYF. The CDR3 DNA follows: TGTGCCAGCAGCAAGTTCCCCAAACAACCGGGACAGGGGGCAGATACGCAGTATTTT.

V usage is TRBV7-9 and J usage is TRBJ2-3; D is possibly TRBD1 (6 bases). This CDR3 has 15 residues. The germline gives CDR1 SEHNR, CDR2 FQNEAQ (reference sequence). Trimming took 4 bases from V and 11 from J, leaving 22 bases between them. The CDR3 reads CASSSRAVARGGQYF. The CDR3 DNA is TGTGCCAGCAGCTCAAGAGCCGTAGCGAGAGGGGGGCAGTATTTT.

The chain employs TRBV30 and TRBJ2-3; TRBD1 matches at 11 bases. Trimming cost V 1 base and J 10 bases; bases outside gene matches: 7. This CDR3 spans 14 amino acids. Germline V gene sequence: CDR1 GTSNPN, CDR2 SVGIG (reference sequence). CDR3 DNA: TGTGCCTGGAGTGGAGGACAGGGGGCAGGTGCGCAGTATTTT. Translating it yields CAWSGGQGAGAQYF.

The chain carries TRBV6-6 and TRBJ1-5; D ambiguous. V lost 6 bases and J lost 0, with 6 bases in between. The CDR3 length is 13 residues. Germline CDR1 is MNHNY and CDR2 is SVGAGI (reference sequence). DNA for the CDR3: TGTGCCAGCAGGATCGATAGCAATCAGCCCCAGCATTTT. Translation: CASRIDSNQPQHF.

The chain links TRBV19 to TRBJ1-5; D is undetermined. CDR1 LNHDA and CDR2 SQIVND come from the germline V gene (reference sequence). Trimming left V 6 bases short and J 6 bases short, with 9 bases between. The CDR3 has 12 amino acids. The CDR3 loop reads CASRFSGQPQHF. In DNA form, the CDR3 reads TGTGCCAGTAGATTTTCGGGTCAGCCCCAGCATTTT. Full variable domain (outside the CDR3, taken from reference TRBV19 and TRBJ1-5): DGGITQSPKYLFRKEGQNVTLSCEQNLNHDAMYWYRQDPGQGLRLIYYSQIVNDFQKGDIAEGYSVSREKKESFPLTVTSAQKNPTAFYLCASRFSGQPQHFGDGTRLSIL.

The CDR3 protein is CASSVRDIYGYTF. In nucleotides, the CDR3 is TGTGCCAGCAGCGTCCGGGACATTTATGGCTACACCTTC. V and J are TRBV5-5 and TRBJ1-2; weak D call: TRBD1 (6 bases). V was clipped by 4 bases and J by 5 bases, with 12 bases between them. Germline CDR1 is SGHKS and CDR2 is YYEKEE (reference sequence). CDR3 length equals 13 residues.

This sequence joins TRBV2 and TRBJ1-2; 7 bases match TRBD1. Trimming removed 4 bases from V and 2 bases from J; junction bases left unmatched: 7. The CDR3 runs 15 residues. CDR1 is SNHLY and CDR2 is FYNNEI in the germline V gene. Here the CDR3 reads CASSARQGGNYGYTF. For the CDR3, the DNA is TGTGCCAGCAGTGCAAGACAGGGTGGGAACTATGGCTACACCTTC.

The chain recombines TRBV5-4 with TRBJ2-3; D possibly matches TRBD1 or TRBD2 (8 bases each). The CDR3 is 16 residues long. Trimming took 7 bases from V and 2 from J, leaving 20 bases between them. Germline V gene lookup returns CDR1 SGHNT and CDR2 YYREEE (reference sequence). DNA of the CDR3: TGTGCCAGCGAACGGGGGGGACAGGCGCACACAGATACGCAGTATTTT. It yields the protein CASERGGQAHTDTQYF.

The chain carries TRBV7-9 and TRBJ2-5, with 9 bases fitting TRBD1. V dropped 1 base and J dropped 3; count of bases not matched to a gene: 3. Germline values: CDR1 SEHNR, CDR2 FQNEAQ (reference sequence). The CDR3 consists of 15 residues. The DNA for the CDR3 is TGTGCCAGCAGCTTAGGGACAGGGGAGAAAGAGACCCAGTACTTC. This gives the protein CASSLGTGEKETQYF. The complete variable domain, with remaining parts taken from reference TRBV7-9 and TRBJ2-5, reads DTGVSQNPRHKITKRGQNVTFRCDPISEHNRLYWYRQTLGQGPEFLTYFQNEAQLEKSRLLSDRFSAERPKGSFSTLEIQRTEQGDSAMYLCASSLGTGEKETQYFGPGTRLLVL.

This rearrangement joins TRBV23-1 to TRBJ2-2; 11 nucleotides match TRBD1. TRBV23-1 is annotated as an ORF whose role is uncertain. V lost 3 bases, J lost 0 bases, and 12 bases stayed unmatched. The length of the CDR3 is 20 residues. CDR3: CASSHQDRGPPWSNTGELFF. DNA for the CDR3: TGCGCCAGCAGTCATCAGGACAGGGGGCCACCTTGGTCGAACACCGGGGAGCTGTTTTTT.

The chain combines TRBV30 with TRBJ1-6; TRBD1 is a possible D gene (5 bases). V was clipped by 2 bases and J by 7 bases, with 12 bases between them. CDR1 and CDR2 from the germline V gene are GTSNPN and SVGIG (reference sequence). The CDR3 runs 14 residues. CDR3 sequence (DNA): TGTGCCTGGAGTAGCGACAGCCGAAATTCACCCCTCCACTTT. This gives the protein CAWSSDSRNSPLHF.